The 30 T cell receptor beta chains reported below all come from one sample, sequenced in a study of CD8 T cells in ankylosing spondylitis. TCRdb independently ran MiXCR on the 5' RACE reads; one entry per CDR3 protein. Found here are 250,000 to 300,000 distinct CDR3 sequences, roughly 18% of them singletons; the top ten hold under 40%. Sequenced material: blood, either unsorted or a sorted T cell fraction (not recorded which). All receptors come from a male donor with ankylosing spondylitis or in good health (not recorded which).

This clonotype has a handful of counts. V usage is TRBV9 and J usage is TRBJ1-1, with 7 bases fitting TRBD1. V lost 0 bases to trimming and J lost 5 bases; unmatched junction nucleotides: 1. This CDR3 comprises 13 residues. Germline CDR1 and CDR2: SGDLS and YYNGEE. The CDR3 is CASSVEGATEAFF. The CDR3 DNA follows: TGTGCCAGCAGCGTAGAGGGGGCTACTGAAGCTTTCTTT.

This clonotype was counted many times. In nucleotides, the CDR3 is TGCGCCAGCAGCCAAGATTGGGGGGGCGATGAGCAGTTCTTC. This translates into CASSQDWGGDEQFF. This chain links TRBV4-3 with TRBJ2-1; D possibly corresponds to TRBD2 (7 bases). The V gene lost 0 bases and the J gene lost 8 bases, with 11 bases spanning the gap. CDR3 size: 14 residues. Germline assignment: CDR1 LGHNA and CDR2 YSLEER.

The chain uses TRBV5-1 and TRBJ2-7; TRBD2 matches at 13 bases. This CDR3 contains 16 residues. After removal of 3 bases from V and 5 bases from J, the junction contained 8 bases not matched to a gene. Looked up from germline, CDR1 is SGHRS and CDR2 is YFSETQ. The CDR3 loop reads CASSSRTSGSVDEQYF. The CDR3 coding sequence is TGCGCCAGCAGCTCCCGGACTAGCGGGAGTGTGGACGAGCAGTACTTC.

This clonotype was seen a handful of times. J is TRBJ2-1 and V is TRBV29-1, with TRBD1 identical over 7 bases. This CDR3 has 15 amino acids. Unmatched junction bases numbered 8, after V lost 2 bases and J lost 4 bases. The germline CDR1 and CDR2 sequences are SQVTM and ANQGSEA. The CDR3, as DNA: TGCAGCGTTGAAAGGTACGGGACAGCATACAATGAGCAGTTCTTC. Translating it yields CSVERYGTAYNEQFF.

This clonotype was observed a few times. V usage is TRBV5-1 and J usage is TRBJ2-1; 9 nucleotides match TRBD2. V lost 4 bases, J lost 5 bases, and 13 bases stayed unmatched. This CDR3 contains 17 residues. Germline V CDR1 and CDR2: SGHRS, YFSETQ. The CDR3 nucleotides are TGCGCCAGCAGCGACGAGGTTCTAGCGGGAATGGACAATGAGCAGTTCTTC. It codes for CASSDEVLAGMDNEQFF. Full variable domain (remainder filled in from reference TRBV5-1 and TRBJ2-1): KAGVTQTPRYLIKTRGQQVTLSCSPISGHRSVSWYQQTPGQGLQFLFEYFSETQRNKGNFPGRFSGRQFSNSRSEMNVSTLELGDSALYLCASSDEVLAGMDNEQFFGPGTRLTVL.

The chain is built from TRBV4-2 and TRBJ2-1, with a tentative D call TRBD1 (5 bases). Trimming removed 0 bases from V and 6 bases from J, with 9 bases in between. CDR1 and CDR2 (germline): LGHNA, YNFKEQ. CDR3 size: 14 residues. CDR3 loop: CASSQEGGANEQFF. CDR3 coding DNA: TGTGCCAGCAGCCAAGAGGGTGGGGCCAATGAGCAGTTCTTC.

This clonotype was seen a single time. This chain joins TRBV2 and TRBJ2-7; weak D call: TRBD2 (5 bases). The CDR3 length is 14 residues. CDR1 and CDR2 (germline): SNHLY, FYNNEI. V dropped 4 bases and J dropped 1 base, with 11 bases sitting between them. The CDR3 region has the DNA TGTGCCAGCAGTGGTTGGCGGGCGTCCTACGAGCAGTACTTC. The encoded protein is CASSGWRASYEQYF. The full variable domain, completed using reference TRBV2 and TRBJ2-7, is EPEVTQTPSHQVTQMGQEVILRCVPISNHLYFYWYRQILGQKVEFLVSFYNNEISEKSEIFDDQFSVERPDGSNFTLKIRSTKLEDSAMYFCASSGWRASYEQYFGPGTRLTVT.

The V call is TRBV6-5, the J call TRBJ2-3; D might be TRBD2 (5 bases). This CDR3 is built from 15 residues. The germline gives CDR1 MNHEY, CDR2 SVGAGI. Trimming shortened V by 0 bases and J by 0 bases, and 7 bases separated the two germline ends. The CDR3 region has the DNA TGTGCCAGCAGTTACTCCGGCGGGAGCACAGATACGCAGTATTTT. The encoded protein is CASSYSGGSTDTQYF.

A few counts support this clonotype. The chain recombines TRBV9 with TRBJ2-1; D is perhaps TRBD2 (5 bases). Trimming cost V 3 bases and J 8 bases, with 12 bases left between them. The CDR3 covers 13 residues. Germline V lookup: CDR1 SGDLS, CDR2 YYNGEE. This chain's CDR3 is CASSAPLGHEQFF. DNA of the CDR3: TGTGCCAGCAGCGCCCCACTAGGCCATGAGCAGTTCTTC. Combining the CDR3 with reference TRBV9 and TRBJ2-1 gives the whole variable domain DSGVTQTPKHLITATGQRVTLRCSPRSGDLSVYWYQQSLDQGLQFLIQYYNGEERAKGNILERFSAQQFPDLHSELNLSSLELGDSALYFCASSAPLGHEQFFGPGTRLTVL.

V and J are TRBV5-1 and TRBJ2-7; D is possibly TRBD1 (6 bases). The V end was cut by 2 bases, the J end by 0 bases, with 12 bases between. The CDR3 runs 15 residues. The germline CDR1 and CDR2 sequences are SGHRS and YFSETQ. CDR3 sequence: CASSLGGAHSYEQYF. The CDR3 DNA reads TGCGCCAGCAGCTTAGGGGGAGCCCACTCCTACGAGCAGTACTTC.

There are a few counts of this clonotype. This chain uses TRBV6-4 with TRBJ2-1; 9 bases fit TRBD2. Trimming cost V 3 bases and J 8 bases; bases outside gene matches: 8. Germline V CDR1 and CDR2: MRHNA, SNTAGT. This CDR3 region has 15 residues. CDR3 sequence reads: CASSEGLAGVDEQFF. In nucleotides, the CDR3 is TGTGCCAGCAGTGAAGGTTTAGCGGGAGTGGATGAGCAGTTCTTC.

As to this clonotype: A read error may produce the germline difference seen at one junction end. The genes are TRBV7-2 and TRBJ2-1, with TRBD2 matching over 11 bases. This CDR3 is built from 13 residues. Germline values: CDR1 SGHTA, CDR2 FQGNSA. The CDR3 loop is CASSLAGGHKQFF. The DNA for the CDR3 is TGTGCCAGCAGCCTAGCGGGAGGCCATAAGCAGTTCTTC.

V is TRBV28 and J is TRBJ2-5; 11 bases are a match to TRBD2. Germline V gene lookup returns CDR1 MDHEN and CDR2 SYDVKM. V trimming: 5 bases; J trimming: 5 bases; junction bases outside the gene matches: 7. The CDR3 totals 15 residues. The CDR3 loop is CASSHTSGSRETQYF. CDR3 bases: TGTGCCAGCAGTCACACTAGCGGGAGTAGGGAGACCCAGTACTTC.

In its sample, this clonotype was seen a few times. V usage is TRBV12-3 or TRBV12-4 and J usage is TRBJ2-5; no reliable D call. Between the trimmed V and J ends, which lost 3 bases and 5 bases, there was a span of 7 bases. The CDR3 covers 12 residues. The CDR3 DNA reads TGTGCCAGCAGTTTTGTCCAGGAGACCCAGTACTTC. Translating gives CASSFVQETQYF.

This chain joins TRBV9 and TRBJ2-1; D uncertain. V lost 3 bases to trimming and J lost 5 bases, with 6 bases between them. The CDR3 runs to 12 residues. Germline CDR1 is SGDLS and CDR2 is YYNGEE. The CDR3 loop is CASSGNNNEQFF. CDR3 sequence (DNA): TGTGCCAGCAGCGGGAATAACAATGAGCAGTTCTTC.

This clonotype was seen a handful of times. Here the CDR3 DNA reads TGTGCCAGCAGCGCCCTCCTAGTCCTTGAGCAGTTCTTC. Translation gives CASSALLVLEQFF. The chain combines TRBV7-9 with TRBJ2-1, with D hard to call. Germline V CDR1 and CDR2: SEHNR, FQNEAQ (reference sequence). Trimming took off 5 bases at V and 9 bases at J, with 14 bases between the two ends. This CDR3 is 13 amino acids long.

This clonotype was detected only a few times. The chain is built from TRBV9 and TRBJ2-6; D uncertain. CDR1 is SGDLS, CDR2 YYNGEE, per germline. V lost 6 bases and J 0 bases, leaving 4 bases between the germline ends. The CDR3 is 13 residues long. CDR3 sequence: CASTGSGANVLTF. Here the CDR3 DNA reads TGTGCCAGCACTGGCTCTGGGGCCAACGTCCTGACTTTC.

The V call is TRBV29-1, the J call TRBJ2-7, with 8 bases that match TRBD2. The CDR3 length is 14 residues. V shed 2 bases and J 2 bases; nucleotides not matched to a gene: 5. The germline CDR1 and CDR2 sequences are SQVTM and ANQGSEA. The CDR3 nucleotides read TGCAGCGTTGAATTGCGGGAGGCACCCTACGAGCAGTACTTC. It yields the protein CSVELREAPYEQYF.

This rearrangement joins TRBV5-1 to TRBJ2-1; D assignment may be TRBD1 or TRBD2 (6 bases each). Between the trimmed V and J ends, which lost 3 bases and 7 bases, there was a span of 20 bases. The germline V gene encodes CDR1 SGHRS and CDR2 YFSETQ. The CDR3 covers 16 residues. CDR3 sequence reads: CASSSVGWGALNEQFF. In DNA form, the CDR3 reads TGCGCCAGCAGCTCCGTCGGTTGGGGGGCGCTAAATGAGCAGTTCTTC.

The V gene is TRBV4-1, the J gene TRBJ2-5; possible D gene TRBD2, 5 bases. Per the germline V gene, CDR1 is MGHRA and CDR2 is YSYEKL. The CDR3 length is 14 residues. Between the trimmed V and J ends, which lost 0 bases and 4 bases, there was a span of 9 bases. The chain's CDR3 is CASSQDTSSETQYF. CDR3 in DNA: TGCGCCAGCAGCCAAGATACTAGTTCAGAGACCCAGTACTTC.

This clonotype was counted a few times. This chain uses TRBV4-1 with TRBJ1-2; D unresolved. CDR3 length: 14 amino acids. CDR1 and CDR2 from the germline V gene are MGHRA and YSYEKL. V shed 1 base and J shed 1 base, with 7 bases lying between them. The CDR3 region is CASSQVRLNYGYTF. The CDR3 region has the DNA TGCGCCAGCAGCCAAGTAAGGCTTAACTATGGCTACACCTTC.

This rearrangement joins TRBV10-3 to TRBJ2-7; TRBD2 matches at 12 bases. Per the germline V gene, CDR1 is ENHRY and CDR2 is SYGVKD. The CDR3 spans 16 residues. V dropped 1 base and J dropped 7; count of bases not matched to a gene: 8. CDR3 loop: CAISELASGRGLEQYF. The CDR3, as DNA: TGTGCCATCAGTGAGTTGGCTAGCGGGAGGGGACTTGAGCAGTACTTC.

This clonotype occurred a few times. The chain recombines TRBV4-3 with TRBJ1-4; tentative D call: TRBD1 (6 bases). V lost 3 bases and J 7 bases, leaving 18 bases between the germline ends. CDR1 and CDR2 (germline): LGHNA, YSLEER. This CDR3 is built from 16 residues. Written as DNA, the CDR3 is TGCGCCAGCAGCCAGGCCTCGCCAGGGGATGGTGAAAAACTGTTTTTT. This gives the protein CASSQASPGDGEKLFF.

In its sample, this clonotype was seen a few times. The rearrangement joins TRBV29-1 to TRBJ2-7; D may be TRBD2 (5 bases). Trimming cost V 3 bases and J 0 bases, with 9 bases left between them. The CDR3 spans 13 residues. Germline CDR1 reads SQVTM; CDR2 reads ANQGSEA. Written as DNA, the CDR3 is TGCAGCGTTGAGACGGGAAGCTCCTACGAGCAGTACTTC. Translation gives CSVETGSSYEQYF.

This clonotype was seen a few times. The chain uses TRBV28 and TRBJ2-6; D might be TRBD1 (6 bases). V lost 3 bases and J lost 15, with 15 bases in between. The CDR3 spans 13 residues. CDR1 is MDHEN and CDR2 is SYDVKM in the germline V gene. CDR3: CASSFTETGPLTF. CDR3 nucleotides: TGTGCCAGCAGTTTTACCGAGACAGGACCCCTGACTTTC.

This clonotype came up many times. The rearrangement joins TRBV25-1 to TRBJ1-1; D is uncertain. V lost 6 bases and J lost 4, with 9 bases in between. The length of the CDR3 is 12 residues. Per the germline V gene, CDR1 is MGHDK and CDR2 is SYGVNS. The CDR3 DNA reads TGTGCCAGCAGCAGGATGGGCACTGAAGCTTTCTTT. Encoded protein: CASSRMGTEAFF. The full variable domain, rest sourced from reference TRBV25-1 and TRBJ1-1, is EADIYQTPRYLVIGTGKKITLECSQTMGHDKMYWYQQDPGMELHLIHYSYGVNSTEKGDLSSESTVSRIRTEHFPLTLESARPSHTSQYLCASSRMGTEAFFGQGTRLTVV.

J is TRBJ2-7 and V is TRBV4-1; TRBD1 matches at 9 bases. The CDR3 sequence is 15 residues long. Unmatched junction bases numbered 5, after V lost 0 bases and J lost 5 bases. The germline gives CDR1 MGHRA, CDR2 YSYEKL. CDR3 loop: CASSQDWDRANEQYF. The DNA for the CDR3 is TGCGCCAGCAGCCAAGACTGGGACAGGGCCAACGAGCAGTACTTC.

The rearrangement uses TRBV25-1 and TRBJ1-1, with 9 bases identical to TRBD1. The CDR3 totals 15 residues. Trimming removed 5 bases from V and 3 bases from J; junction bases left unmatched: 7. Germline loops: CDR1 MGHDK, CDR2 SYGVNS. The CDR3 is CASSPKTGGYTEAFF. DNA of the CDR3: TGTGCCAGCAGTCCAAAGACAGGGGGGTACACTGAAGCTTTCTTT.

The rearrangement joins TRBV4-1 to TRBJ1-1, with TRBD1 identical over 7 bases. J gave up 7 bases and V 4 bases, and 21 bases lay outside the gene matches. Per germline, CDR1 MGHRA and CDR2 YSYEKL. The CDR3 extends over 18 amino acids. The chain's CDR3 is CASSLQPGGLGSEVEAFF. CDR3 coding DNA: TGCGCCAGCAGCCTCCAACCAGGGGGGCTTGGAAGTGAGGTTGAAGCTTTCTTT.

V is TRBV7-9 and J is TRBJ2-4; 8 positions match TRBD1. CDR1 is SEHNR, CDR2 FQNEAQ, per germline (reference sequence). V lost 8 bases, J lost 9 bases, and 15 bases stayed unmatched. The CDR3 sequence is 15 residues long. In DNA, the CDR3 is TGTGCCAGCGCATCGGGGGACAGGTTCCTGGGCATTCAGTACTTC. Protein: CASASGDRFLGIQYF.